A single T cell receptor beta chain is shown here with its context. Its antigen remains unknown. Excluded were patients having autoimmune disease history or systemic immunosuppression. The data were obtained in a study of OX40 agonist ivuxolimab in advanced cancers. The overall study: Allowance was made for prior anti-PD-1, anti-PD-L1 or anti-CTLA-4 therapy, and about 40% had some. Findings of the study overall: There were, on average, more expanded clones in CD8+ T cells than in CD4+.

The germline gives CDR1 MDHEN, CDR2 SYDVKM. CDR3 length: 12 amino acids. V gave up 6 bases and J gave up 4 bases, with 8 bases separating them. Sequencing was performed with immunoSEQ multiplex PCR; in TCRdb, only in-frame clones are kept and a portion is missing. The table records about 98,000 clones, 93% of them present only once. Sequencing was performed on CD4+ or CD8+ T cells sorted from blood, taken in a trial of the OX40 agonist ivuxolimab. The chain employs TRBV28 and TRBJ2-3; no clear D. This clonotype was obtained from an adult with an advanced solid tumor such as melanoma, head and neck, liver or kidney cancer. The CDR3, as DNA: TGTGCCAGCAGCTCCCTACCAGATACGCAGTATTTT. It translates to CASSSLPDTQYF.